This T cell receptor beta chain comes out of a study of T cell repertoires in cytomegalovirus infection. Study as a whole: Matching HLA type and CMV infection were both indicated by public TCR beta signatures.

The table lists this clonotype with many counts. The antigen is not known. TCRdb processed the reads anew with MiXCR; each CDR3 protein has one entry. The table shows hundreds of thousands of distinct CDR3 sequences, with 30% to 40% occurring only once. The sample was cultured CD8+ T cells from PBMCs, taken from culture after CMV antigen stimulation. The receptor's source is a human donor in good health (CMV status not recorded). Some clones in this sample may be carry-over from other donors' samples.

Here the CDR3 DNA reads TGTGCCAGCAGCTTAAATTACGACAGGGTGGGCTACGAGCAGTACTTC. Protein: CASSLNYDRVGYEQYF. The V gene is TRBV7-8, the J gene TRBJ2-7; 7 bases align to TRBD1. After removal of 2 bases from V and 3 bases from J, the junction contained 10 bases not matched to a gene. This CDR3 is 16 amino acids long. CDR1 is SGHVS, CDR2 FQNEAQ, per germline.